The 14 T cell receptor beta chains in this list originate from one sample, sequenced in a study of cytomegalovirus exposure and HLA in healthy donors. The protocol was immunoSEQ multiplex PCR, while the TCRdb copy is restricted to in-frame clones and leaves out a portion. The sample has around 220,000 clones, 88% seen once; the top ten hold 2.9%. The sequenced sample was PBMCs. The receptors stem from a woman younger than 30 in good health and CMV-seronegative.

V and J are TRBV6-4 and TRBJ2-7; 7 bases agree with TRBD1. CDR1 and CDR2 from the germline V gene are MRHNA and SNTAGT. This CDR3 is built from 13 residues. V lost 5 bases to trimming and J lost 4 bases; unmatched junction nucleotides: 5. CDR3 loop: CASSWDREYEQYF. In nucleotides, the CDR3 is TGTGCCAGCAGTTGGGACAGAGAATACGAGCAGTACTTC.

V and J are TRBV4-1 and TRBJ2-1; the match to TRBD2 covers 11 bases. The CDR3 spans 15 residues. The germline V gene has CDR1 MGHRA and CDR2 YSYEKL. V lost 7 bases and J lost 8; bases outside the gene matches: 10. CDR3 sequence: CASTSLTSGTHEQFF. CDR3 bases: TGCGCCAGCACCAGCTTGACTAGCGGGACGCATGAGCAGTTCTTC.

The chain employs TRBV28 and TRBJ2-6; D perhaps matches TRBD1 (6 bases). Trimming took 1 base from V and 4 from J, leaving 11 bases between them. The CDR3 spans 16 residues. CDR1 and CDR2 from the germline V gene are MDHEN and SYDVKM. Here the CDR3 DNA reads TGTGCCAGCAGTTTATCTACAGGGTTAGGGGCCAACGTCCTGACTTTC. It specifies CASSLSTGLGANVLTF.

The CDR3, as DNA: TGTGCCAGCAGTTACACTAGCGGAGCCACCGGGGAGCTGTTTTTT. It encodes CASSYTSGATGELFF. The chain employs TRBV6-5 and TRBJ2-2; 8 positions agree with TRBD2. There are 15 residues in the CDR3. J gave up 4 bases and V 2 bases, and 3 bases lay outside the gene matches. CDR1 and CDR2 from the germline V gene are MNHEY and SVGAGI.

This chain uses TRBV28 with TRBJ2-7; 7 bases map to TRBD2. J was trimmed by 1 base and V by 6 bases; bases with no gene match: 6. Looked up from germline, CDR1 is MDHEN and CDR2 is SYDVKM. The CDR3 is 14 amino acids. The CDR3 protein is CASSIGGSSYEQYF. The DNA of the CDR3 is TGTGCCAGCAGCATTGGCGGGAGTTCCTACGAGCAGTACTTC.

J is TRBJ2-3 and V is TRBV27; 12 positions agree with TRBD2. CDR1 and CDR2 (germline): MNHEY, SMNVEV (reference sequence). This CDR3 has 16 amino acids. The trim removed 4 bases at V and 15 bases at J, leaving 17 bases unmatched. In DNA, the CDR3 is TGTGCCAGCAGTTCCACTTCCGGGACTAGCGGGTATTTCCCCTATTTT. Encoded protein: CASSSTSGTSGYFPYF.

The chain carries TRBV27 and TRBJ2-7; 8 bases are a match to TRBD2. This CDR3 has 15 residues. CDR1 is MNHEY, CDR2 SMNVEV, per germline (reference sequence). V shed 3 bases, J shed 6 bases, and the junction held 10 bases outside the gene matches. DNA for the CDR3: TGTGCCAGCAGTTTTTCTGGAGCGGGAGCATCCGAGCAGTACTTC. Its protein is CASSFSGAGASEQYF.

The chain joins TRBV5-4 to TRBJ1-2; 8 positions match TRBD1. In germline, CDR1 is SGHNT, CDR2 YYREEE (reference sequence). The CDR3 is 17 amino acids. J was trimmed by 8 bases and V by 4 bases; bases with no gene match: 19. This CDR3 reads CASSPILTEQTGDGYTF. The CDR3 nucleotides read TGTGCCAGCAGCCCGATCTTAACGGAGCAGACAGGGGACGGCTACACCTTC.

The chain joins TRBV9 to TRBJ2-3, with D uncertain. The CDR3 extends over 15 amino acids. The V end lost 0 bases, the J end lost 6 bases, and 14 bases lay between the germline ends. CDR1 is SGDLS and CDR2 is YYNGEE in the germline V gene. The CDR3 protein is CASSVAPRLRDTQYF. The CDR3 DNA follows: TGTGCCAGCAGCGTAGCTCCCAGGCTAAGGGATACGCAGTATTTT.

The CDR3 loop reads CASSQVQGDIETQYF. DNA for the CDR3: TGCGCCAGCAGCCAAGTCCAAGGTGACATAGAGACCCAGTACTTC. The chain links TRBV4-1 to TRBJ2-5; D unresolved. Deletions cut 1 base from V and 4 bases from J, with 13 bases between. There are 15 residues in the CDR3. Looked up from germline, CDR1 is MGHRA and CDR2 is YSYEKL.

The V and J genes are TRBV6-1 and TRBJ2-2; TRBD1 aligns across 9 bases. This CDR3 is 14 amino acids long. Trimming removed 6 bases from V and 9 bases from J; junction bases left unmatched: 8. The germline gives CDR1 MNHNS, CDR2 SASEGT. The CDR3 DNA sequence: TGTGCCAGCAGCTACAGACAGGGGGGCAGGGAGCTGTTTTTT. Amino acid sequence: CASSYRQGGRELFF.

The CDR3 here is CASSPGSSYEQYF. In DNA form, the CDR3 reads TGTGCCAGCAGTCCGGGGTCCTCCTACGAGCAGTACTTC. V and J are TRBV27 and TRBJ2-7; a possible D gene is TRBD2 (5 bases). Germline V lookup: CDR1 MNHEY, CDR2 SMNVEV (reference sequence). Deletions cut 5 bases from V and 0 bases from J, with 8 bases between. CDR3 length: 13 amino acids.

V gene TRBV4-1 combines with J gene TRBJ1-2, with D possibly matching TRBD1 (6 bases). CDR1 is MGHRA and CDR2 is YSYEKL in the germline V gene. This CDR3 has 14 amino acids. Trimming took 4 bases from V and 4 from J, leaving 13 bases between them. The CDR3 coding sequence is TGCGCCAGCAGCCCGGGACATGGCGCCTATGGCTACACCTTC. It translates to CASSPGHGAYGYTF.

V and J are TRBV23-1 and TRBJ2-7; TRBD2 matches 8 bases. Being an ORF, TRBV23-1 has a function that is uncertain. This CDR3 contains 14 residues. The V and J ends lost 7 bases and 1 base, in that order; junction bases with no gene match: 6. The CDR3 sequence is CASNNTSGSYEQYF. In DNA, the CDR3 is TGCGCCAGCAATAATACTAGCGGTTCCTACGAGCAGTACTTC.